This TCR beta chain was sequenced during a study of CD8+ T cells in alopecia areata. Details on this clone: Antigen unknown.

Whole-study results and caveats: More clonal than normal scalp was lesional scalp, particularly alopecia totalis/universalis.

RNA was extracted and reverse transcribed into cDNA as the sequencing template. Generated by immunoSEQ multiplex PCR, the TCRdb table keeps only in-frame clones and is missing some. Of roughly 220,000 clones detected, about two fifths appear once; the ten largest clones hold about 0.48%. Treatment noted: oral pan-JAK inhibitor, 5-10 mg twice daily. V gave up 4 bases and J gave up 6 bases, with 11 bases separating them. The germline gives CDR1 SGHDN, CDR2 FVKESK. CDR3 length: 13 amino acids. Sequenced material: CD4+ T cells sorted from blood, taken at approximately week 34, from a patient treated with tofacitinib. The clonotype was recovered from a human donor with alopecia areata. J is TRBJ2-3 and V is TRBV14; the D is unclear. Here the CDR3 DNA reads TGTGCCAGCAGCCCCTTTCAGCTCGATACGCAGTATTTT. Translated, it gives CASSPFQLDTQYF.